This T cell receptor (beta chain) is drawn from a study of blood T cell repertoires in COVID-19. Under the authors' procedure: Amplification from reference gene primers served as the basis for estimated nucleated cell counts. TCRdb's copy holds only in-frame clones and misses some; the assay was immunoSEQ multiplex PCR. That table furnishes V, J and clone size, whereas the DNA furnished D and trimming. The table records 350,000 to 450,000 clones, around 88% of them present only once. Per germline, CDR1 SGHTA and CDR2 FQGNSA. This CDR3 is 19 amino acids long. J was trimmed by 5 bases and V by 2 bases; bases with no gene match: 18.

The clonotype comes from a woman aged 60-75 years with COVID-19, enrolled during active disease. The sample taken for sequencing was peripheral blood. This chain joins TRBV7-2 and TRBJ1-5; 7 nucleotides align to TRBD1. Here the CDR3 reads CASSLNDRVFTYPYQPQHF. CDR3 bases: TGTGCCAGCAGCTTAAACGACAGGGTGTTCACATACCCCTATCAGCCCCAGCATTTT.